These 28 T cell receptor beta chains were all obtained from the same sample, sequenced in a study of blood T cell repertoires in COVID-19. The protocol was immunoSEQ multiplex PCR, while the TCRdb copy is restricted to in-frame clones and leaves out a portion. This table holds tens of thousands of clones, about 85% found once. Sequencing was performed on peripheral blood. These receptors originate from a male donor with acute or convalescent COVID-19.

The chain employs TRBV4-1 and TRBJ2-6; 8 nucleotides match TRBD2. Trimming removed 5 bases from V and 0 bases from J; junction bases left unmatched: 6. Germline CDR1 is MGHRA and CDR2 is YSYEKL. The CDR3 totals 17 residues. DNA of the CDR3: TGCGCCAGCAGCTCCGTCGGGGGGGCCTCTGGGGCCAACGTCCTGACTTTC. Translating it yields CASSSVGGASGANVLTF.

V is TRBV6-5 and J is TRBJ1-5; the D gene is possibly TRBD1 (5 bases). V was cut by 8 bases and J by 2 bases, with 16 bases left in between. Germline V CDR1 and CDR2: MNHEY, SVGAGI. The CDR3 is made up of 15 amino acids. CDR3 sequence reads: CASDVAAGGNQPQHF. The CDR3 DNA reads TGTGCCAGCGACGTGGCGGCGGGGGGCAATCAGCCCCAGCATTTT.

The genes are TRBV9 and TRBJ2-7; TRBD2 aligns across 11 bases. Germline V gives CDR1 SGDLS, CDR2 YYNGEE. The junction had 3 bases not matched to a gene; V was cut back by 2 bases and J by 5 bases. CDR3 length: 14 residues. CDR3 sequence reads: CASSVGTSGHEQYF. CDR3 bases: TGTGCCAGCAGCGTCGGGACTAGCGGTCACGAGCAGTACTTC.

The chain links TRBV6-5 to TRBJ1-1; TRBD1 is a possible D gene (6 bases). The V gene's germline CDR1 is MNHEY and CDR2 SVGAGI. Trimming removed 2 bases at V and 8 bases at J, with 15 bases between. The CDR3 is 14 residues long. As DNA, the CDR3 is TGTGCCAGCAGTTACCCCCCCGGGGGGCTCGAAGCTTTCTTT. It translates to CASSYPPGGLEAFF.

V gene TRBV19 combines with J gene TRBJ2-5, with 8 bases matching TRBD1. Germline CDR1 is LNHDA and CDR2 is SQIVND (reference sequence). The J segment lost 2 bases and the V segment lost 4 bases, leaving 9 bases of the junction unmatched. The CDR3 extends over 16 amino acids. The CDR3 reads CASSRIGTGLQETQYF. Written as DNA, the CDR3 is TGTGCCAGTAGTAGGATCGGGACAGGACTTCAAGAGACCCAGTACTTC.

V gene TRBV5-1 combines with J gene TRBJ2-1, with a possible D match to TRBD2 (5 bases). The CDR3 is made up of 14 amino acids. Trimming shortened V by 1 base and J by 8 bases, and 13 bases separated the two germline ends. Germline V CDR1 and CDR2: SGHRS, YFSETQ. This chain's CDR3 is CASSLPGGRDEQFF. CDR3 DNA sequence: TGCGCCAGCAGCTTGCCCGGAGGCCGGGATGAGCAGTTCTTC.

This chain uses TRBV28 with TRBJ2-7, with 14 bases identical to TRBD2. The trim removed 6 bases at V and 9 bases at J, leaving 10 bases unmatched. The length of the CDR3 is 15 residues. Germline V CDR1 and CDR2: MDHEN, SYDVKM. CDR3 sequence reads: CASSSGLAGAGGQYF. The DNA for the CDR3 is TGTGCCAGCAGCTCGGGACTAGCGGGGGCTGGGGGGCAGTACTTC.

The J gene is TRBJ2-3, the V gene TRBV5-1; TRBD2 is a possible D gene (6 bases). The CDR3 loop spans 15 amino acids. V was clipped by 0 bases and J by 4 bases, with 12 bases between them. Germline values: CDR1 SGHRS, CDR2 YFSETQ. The CDR3: CASSLASSEADTQYF. CDR3 nucleotides: TGCGCCAGCAGCTTGGCGTCTAGCGAAGCAGATACGCAGTATTTT.

This clone has just a few counts. The chain uses TRBV27 and TRBJ2-3, with 7 bases identical to TRBD1. Trimming at V came to 6 bases and at J to 6 bases, leaving 9 bases not matched to a gene. There are 14 residues in the CDR3. Germline V gene lookup returns CDR1 MNHEY and CDR2 SMNVEV (reference sequence). In DNA, the CDR3 is TGTGCCAGCAGGCCACGGGACAGATTGGATACGCAGTATTTT. This translates into CASRPRDRLDTQYF.

The J gene is TRBJ1-4, the V gene TRBV19; D gene uncertain. The germline V gene has CDR1 LNHDA and CDR2 SQIVND (reference sequence). V lost 0 bases, J lost 8 bases, and 16 bases lay in between. CDR3 length: 16 residues. The CDR3 DNA follows: TGTGCCAGTAGTATAGATCGGACTCCCGGTGGAGAAAAACTGTTTTTT. Protein sequence: CASSIDRTPGGEKLFF.

The V and J genes are TRBV27 and TRBJ1-5; TRBD1 might be the D (6 bases). Germline CDR1 is MNHEY and CDR2 is SMNVEV (reference sequence). The CDR3 consists of 16 residues. Trimming left V 6 bases short and J 1 base short, with 16 bases between. This chain's CDR3 is CASRPGQLSSNQPQHF. CDR3 nucleotide sequence: TGTGCCAGCAGGCCCGGACAGCTTAGCAGCAATCAGCCCCAGCATTTT.

The gene calls are TRBV19 and TRBJ1-1, with TRBD1 matching 10 bases. Germline CDR1 LNHDA, CDR2 SQIVND (reference sequence). This CDR3 has 16 residues. Trimming took 5 bases from V and 4 from J; bases not matched to a gene: 10. CDR3 nucleotides: TGTGCCAGTAGTGTGACCCGGGACAGGGGTTCCACTGAAGCTTTCTTT. This sequence encodes CASSVTRDRGSTEAFF.

A remark on this clone: The junction differs from germline at one of its ends, possibly a read error. The chain uses TRBV7-2 and TRBJ2-1, with 11 bases fitting TRBD2. The germline CDR1 and CDR2 sequences are SGHTA and FQGNSA. The CDR3 length is 11 residues. The CDR3 bases are TGTGCCAGCAGCGTTAGCGGGGGGGCGGTCTTC. Residues: CASSVSGGAVF.

This chain connects TRBV11-2 to TRBJ2-3; no clear D. The CDR3 is 16 amino acids. With 1 base removed from V and 2 bases from J, the gap between germline ends came to 13 bases. CDR1 SGHAT and CDR2 FQNNGV come from the germline V gene. CDR3 nucleotides: TGTGCCAGCAGCTTAGGGCTTGCAGGCATCACAGATACGCAGTATTTT. It is translated as CASSLGLAGITDTQYF.

V is TRBV21-1 and J is TRBJ1-6; the table's D call, TRBD1, was not checked against the DNA. TRBV21-1 is noted as a pseudogene. The CDR3 consists of 15 residues. The CDR3 protein is CASSKVQVGNSPLHF. The CDR3 DNA reads as TGTGCCAGCAGCAAAGTCCAGGTAGGAAATTCACCCCTCCACTTT.

This rearrangement joins TRBV6-5 to TRBJ2-3, with TRBD2 matching 10 bases. The V and J ends lost 7 bases and 2 bases, in that order; junction bases with no gene match: 3. This CDR3 region has 14 residues. Germline V gives CDR1 MNHEY, CDR2 SVGAGI. CDR3 residues: CASTSGGFTDTQYF. CDR3 DNA sequence: TGTGCCAGCACTAGCGGGGGCTTCACAGATACGCAGTATTTT.

The genes are TRBV5-1 and TRBJ2-1; 10 nucleotides agree with TRBD1. Germline V gene lookup returns CDR1 SGHRS and CDR2 YFSETQ. J was trimmed by 6 bases and V by 4 bases; bases with no gene match: 10. This CDR3 has 16 residues. CDR3 loop: CASSKTGTGVGNEQFF. DNA for the CDR3: TGCGCCAGCAGCAAGACCGGGACAGGGGTTGGCAATGAGCAGTTCTTC.

The chain has TRBV7-3 and TRBJ2-6; 9 bases align to TRBD1. Germline V gene lookup returns CDR1 SGHTA and CDR2 FQGTGA. The CDR3 totals 18 residues. The V segment lost 5 bases and the J segment 0 bases; nucleotides outside the gene matches: 8. CDR3 amino acids: CASSPEGTGSSGANVLTF. For the CDR3, the DNA is TGTGCCAGCAGCCCTGAGGGGACAGGGAGCTCTGGGGCCAACGTCCTGACTTTC.

J is TRBJ2-5 and V is TRBV7-9, with 9 positions matching TRBD1. Germline CDR1 SEHNR, CDR2 FQNEAQ (reference sequence). The CDR3 is 15 amino acids. J lost 3 bases, V lost 5 bases, and 7 bases had no gene match. CDR3 nucleotide sequence: TGTGCCAGCAGCCCGCAGACAGGGGGAAAAGAGACCCAGTACTTC. Its translation: CASSPQTGGKETQYF. Filled out from reference TRBV7-9 and TRBJ2-5, the complete variable domain reads DTGVSQNPRHKITKRGQNVTFRCDPISEHNRLYWYRQTLGQGPEFLTYFQNEAQLEKSRLLSDRFSAERPKGSFSTLEIQRTEQGDSAMYLCASSPQTGGKETQYFGPGTRLLVL.

CDR3: CASSQNRADQPQHF. The CDR3 coding sequence is TGTGCCAGCAGCCAAAACAGGGCTGATCAGCCCCAGCATTTT. The V call is TRBV3-1 (or the pseudogene TRBV3-2), the J call TRBJ1-5, with D possibly TRBD1 on 6 matching bases. This CDR3 is built from 14 residues. Germline CDR1 is LGHDT and CDR2 is YNNKEL (reference sequence). The V end was cut by 2 bases, the J end by 5 bases, with 10 bases between.

This clone was observed a single time. The CDR3 DNA is TGCGCCAGCAGCTTGGCCGGACAGGGGGCTGATTCACCCCTCCACTTT. Encoded protein: CASSLAGQGADSPLHF. The V and J genes are TRBV5-1 and TRBJ1-6, with 11 positions matching TRBD1. Germline values: CDR1 SGHRS, CDR2 YFSETQ. The CDR3 totals 16 residues. The ends lost 0 bases at V and 8 bases at J; junction bases unmatched: 4.

The rearrangement uses TRBV24-1 and TRBJ2-7, with a weak D call TRBD1 (5 bases). Germline values: CDR1 KGHDR, CDR2 SFDVKD. This CDR3 region has 15 residues. V was shortened by 2 bases and J by 1 base, with 11 bases between the two germline ends. CDR3 amino acids: CATSDSARASYEQYF. The CDR3, as DNA: TGTGCCACCAGTGATTCAGCCAGGGCGTCCTACGAGCAGTACTTC.

The rearrangement uses TRBV7-2 and TRBJ2-3; 13 bases match TRBD2. Germline values: CDR1 SGHTA, CDR2 FQGNSA. With V trimmed by 5 bases and J by 0 bases, 8 bases remained unmatched. This CDR3 has 18 residues. CDR3 loop: CASSMWTSGGLSTDTQYF. For the CDR3, the DNA is TGTGCCAGCAGCATGTGGACTAGCGGGGGTCTTAGCACAGATACGCAGTATTTT.

J is TRBJ1-5 and V is TRBV19; no reliable D call. CDR1 is LNHDA, CDR2 SQIVND, per germline (reference sequence). Trimming pared 4 bases from V and 5 bases from J, leaving 15 bases between. This CDR3 spans 15 amino acids. This CDR3 is CASSTDGGEDQPQHF. For the CDR3, the DNA is TGTGCCAGTAGTACCGACGGAGGAGAGGATCAGCCCCAGCATTTT.

The gene calls are TRBV5-5 and TRBJ2-2, with 11 nucleotides matching TRBD1. This CDR3 has 15 residues. The V gene end was trimmed by 4 bases and the J gene end by 6 bases; junction bases not matched to a gene: 5. Germline lookup yields CDR1 SGHKS and CDR2 YYEKEE (reference sequence). The CDR3 DNA sequence: TGTGCCAGCAGCAGGGGACAGGGGGTCTCCGGGGAGCTGTTTTTT. Translating gives CASSRGQGVSGELFF.

This clone was recorded only once. The V gene is TRBV18, the J gene TRBJ2-1, with 8 positions matching TRBD2. CDR1 is KGHSH and CDR2 is LQKENI in the germline V gene. The CDR3 has 16 amino acids. V was pared by 6 bases and J by 4 bases, with 11 bases of the junction left unmatched. This CDR3 reads CASSPFGSGDYNEQFF. CDR3 bases: TGTGCCAGCTCCCCCTTTGGTAGCGGGGATTACAATGAGCAGTTCTTC.

This clone was seen only a few times. This chain links TRBV5-1 with TRBJ2-7; D possibly corresponds to TRBD2 (6 bases). The V end lost 5 bases, the J end lost 6 bases, and 12 bases lay between the germline ends. The V gene's germline CDR1 is SGHRS and CDR2 YFSETQ. CDR3 length equals 12 residues. CDR3 residues: CASRDFSGEQYF. In DNA form, the CDR3 reads TGCGCCAGCAGGGACTTTAGCGGCGAGCAGTACTTC. Combining the CDR3 with reference TRBV5-1 and TRBJ2-7 gives the whole variable domain KAGVTQTPRYLIKTRGQQVTLSCSPISGHRSVSWYQQTPGQGLQFLFEYFSETQRNKGNFPGRFSGRQFSNSRSEMNVSTLELGDSALYLCASRDFSGEQYFGPGTRLTVT.

The gene calls are TRBV5-4 and TRBJ1-1; D is unresolved. CDR1 and CDR2 from the germline V gene are SGHNT and YYREEE (reference sequence). CDR3 size: 14 residues. V was cut by 4 bases and J by 0 bases, with 10 bases left in between. This CDR3 reads CASSRAGLNTEAFF. The CDR3, as DNA: TGTGCCAGCAGCCGGGCGGGGTTGAACACTGAAGCTTTCTTT.